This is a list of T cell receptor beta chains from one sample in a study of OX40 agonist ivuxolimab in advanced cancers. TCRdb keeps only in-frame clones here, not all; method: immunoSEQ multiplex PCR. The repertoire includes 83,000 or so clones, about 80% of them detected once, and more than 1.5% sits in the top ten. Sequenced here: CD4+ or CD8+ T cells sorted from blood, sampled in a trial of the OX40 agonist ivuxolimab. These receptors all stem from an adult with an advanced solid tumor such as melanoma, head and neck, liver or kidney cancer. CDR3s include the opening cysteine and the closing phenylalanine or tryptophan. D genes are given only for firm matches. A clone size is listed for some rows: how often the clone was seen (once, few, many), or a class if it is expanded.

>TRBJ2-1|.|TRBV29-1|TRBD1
TGCAGCGTTGAAGGGGACAGCGGATTCTTGTACAATGAGCAGTTCTTC
CSVEGDSGFLYNEQFF
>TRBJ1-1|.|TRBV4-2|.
TGTGCCAGCAGCCCGCGTACGGGGAACACTGAAGCTTTCTTT
CASSPRTGNTEAFF
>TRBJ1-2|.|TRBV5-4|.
TGTGCCAGCAGCTCCGACAGGTCCAACTATGGCTACACCTTC
CASSSDRSNYGYTF
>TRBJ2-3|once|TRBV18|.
TGTGCCAGCTCACCACGGGTTATCACAGATACGCAGTATTTT
CASSPRVITDTQYF
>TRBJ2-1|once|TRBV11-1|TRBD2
TGTGCCAGCAGCTTAGGAGCGGGGGTCTACAATGAGCAGTTCTTC
CASSLGAGVYNEQFF
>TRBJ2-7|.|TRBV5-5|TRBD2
TGTGCCAGCAGGTTCGGCGGGGGGTCCTACGAGCAGTACTTC
CASRFGGGSYEQYF
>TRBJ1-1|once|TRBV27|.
TGTGCCAGCAGTTTGTCTGAGGGCGTCGAAGCTTTCTTT
CASSLSEGVEAFF
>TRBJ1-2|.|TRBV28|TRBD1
TGTGCCAGCAGTTGGATCCGGAGGGACAGAGGTCCTGGCTACACCTTC
CASSWIRRDRGPGYTF
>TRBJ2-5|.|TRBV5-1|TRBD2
TGCGCCAGCCTAGGGATTAGCGGGGACCTCCCGCGGGAGACCCAGTACTTC
CASLGISGDLPRETQYF
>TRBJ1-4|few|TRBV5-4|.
TGTGCCAGCAAGCCGGACCCGGGGGGTGAAAAACTGTTTTTT
CASKPDPGGEKLFF
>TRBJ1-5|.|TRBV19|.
TGTGCCAGTAGTAGCGGGACGGATCTCTATAGCAATCAGCCCCAGCATTTT
CASSSGTDLYSNQPQHF
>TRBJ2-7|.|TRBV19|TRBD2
TGTGCCAGTAGTAAGACACGGGGGGAGTCCTACGAGCAGTACTTC
CASSKTRGESYEQYF
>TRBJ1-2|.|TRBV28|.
TGTGCCAGCAGTTTTGGGAGGCCAGGGCAGATGGGATATGGCTACACCTTC
CASSFGRPGQMGYGYTF
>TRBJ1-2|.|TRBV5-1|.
TGCGCCAGCAGAAACCACCGGGACACGGAAAATGTCTATGGCTACACCTTC
CASRNHRDTENVYGYTF